Below are 27 T cell receptor beta chains sequenced from a single sample in a study of blood T cell repertoires in COVID-19. Clones were sequenced by immunoSEQ multiplex PCR, and TCRdb holds only the in-frame ones, with some missing. Of around 100,000 clones listed, just under 85% are singletons. The sequenced sample consisted of peripheral blood. The receptors derive from a man between 50 and 59 years old with active or convalescent COVID-19.

The CDR3 bases are TGTGCCAGCAGTCCCCCCGGGGCTAGCGGGGCACAGACAGGATACTTC. This gives the protein CASSPPGASGAQTGYF. The rearrangement joins TRBV25-1 to TRBJ2-7, with 9 bases aligning to TRBD2. This CDR3 is 16 amino acids long. J lost 13 bases, V lost 5 bases, and 21 bases had no gene match. Germline CDR1 and CDR2: MGHDK and SYGVNS.

The chain has TRBV18 and TRBJ1-2, with D unresolved. Trimming removed 8 bases at V and 3 bases at J, with 13 bases between. The V gene's germline CDR1 is KGHSH and CDR2 LQKENI. This CDR3 is 13 amino acids long. CDR3 residues: CASQSGVDYGYTF. The CDR3 region has the DNA TGTGCCAGCCAGTCCGGGGTGGACTATGGCTACACCTTC.

This chain links TRBV18 with TRBJ1-1; the match to TRBD1 covers 9 bases. CDR3 length equals 15 residues. Germline V gene data show CDR1 as KGHSH and CDR2 as LQKENI. V lost 6 bases, J lost 0 bases, and 5 bases stayed unmatched. The CDR3 spells CASSRQGGVNTEAFF. The CDR3 bases are TGTGCCAGCTCCCGACAGGGGGGGGTGAACACTGAAGCTTTCTTT. The entire variable domain, with the rest obtained from reference TRBV18 and TRBJ1-1, is as follows: NAGVMQNPRHLVRRRGQEARLRCSPMKGHSHVYWYRQLPEEGLKFMVYLQKENIIDESGMPKERFSAEFPKEGPSILRIQQVVRGDSAAYFCASSRQGGVNTEAFFGQGTRLTVV.

This chain connects TRBV11-2 to TRBJ1-3; D is possibly TRBD1 (5 bases). The germline gives CDR1 SGHAT, CDR2 FQNNGV. The length of the CDR3 is 16 residues. Trimming left V 5 bases short and J 0 bases short, with 14 bases between. In DNA, the CDR3 is TGTGCCAGCAGCGCGGCGGGACTCTACTCTGGAAACACCATATATTTT. Its translation: CASSAAGLYSGNTIYF.

V and J are TRBV3-1 (or the pseudogene TRBV3-2) and TRBJ2-3; TRBD2 matches 13 bases. The V gene end was trimmed by 3 bases and the J gene end by 3 bases; junction bases not matched to a gene: 9. There are 18 residues in the CDR3. Germline assignment: CDR1 LGHDT and CDR2 YNNKEL (reference sequence). As DNA, the CDR3 is TGTGCCAGCAGCCACCGAAGGCCGGGACTAGCGGGAACAGATACGCAGTATTTT. Translated, it gives CASSHRRPGLAGTDTQYF.

The V and J genes are TRBV6-5 and TRBJ1-2; 7 bases fit TRBD1. Germline loops: CDR1 MNHEY, CDR2 SVGAGI. The trim removed 2 bases at V and 8 bases at J, leaving 5 bases unmatched. The CDR3 totals 13 residues. CDR3 sequence: CASSYNRGLGYTF. CDR3 coding DNA: TGTGCCAGCAGTTACAACAGGGGTTTGGGCTACACCTTC.

This clone was seen more than once but under ten times. The rearrangement joins TRBV18 to TRBJ2-2, with TRBD1 matching 9 bases. Trimming at V came to 0 bases and at J to 1 base, leaving 18 bases not matched to a gene. This CDR3 is 22 amino acids long. Germline V gives CDR1 KGHSH, CDR2 LQKENI. The CDR3 DNA reads as TGTGCCAGCTCACCACCTATTAACCCTCGCCGGGACAGGGTAATGAACACCGGGGAGCTGTTTTTT. This gives the protein CASSPPINPRRDRVMNTGELFF.

This clone came up once. The genes are TRBV10-1 and TRBJ2-7; 7 bases are shared with TRBD1. J gave up 6 bases and V 0 bases, and 5 bases lay outside the gene matches. CDR3 size: 14 residues. Germline assignment: CDR1 WNHNN and CDR2 SYGVQD (reference sequence). CDR3 in amino acids: CASSESQGVSEQYF. For the CDR3, the DNA is TGCGCCAGCAGTGAGTCCCAGGGGGTCTCCGAGCAGTACTTC.

This clone was detected only a few times. V usage is TRBV5-4 and J usage is TRBJ2-5; 12 bases agree with TRBD2. The V gene end was trimmed by 3 bases and the J gene end by 5 bases; junction bases not matched to a gene: 8. In germline, CDR1 is SGHNT, CDR2 YYREEE (reference sequence). This CDR3 region has 16 residues. The CDR3 region is CASSSASGRGRETQYF. CDR3 nucleotide sequence: TGTGCCAGCAGCTCGGCTAGCGGGAGGGGGCGGGAGACCCAGTACTTC.

V is TRBV6-1 and J is TRBJ2-1; 14 bases are shared with TRBD2. V lost 2 bases to trimming and J lost 6 bases; unmatched junction nucleotides: 12. This CDR3 comprises 19 residues. Germline V gene lookup returns CDR1 MNHNS and CDR2 SASEGT. Written as DNA, the CDR3 is TGTGCCAGCAGTGAAAACCCCCTGTTGACTAGCGGGAGGGCCAATGAGCAGTTCTTC. Translating gives CASSENPLLTSGRANEQFF.

The chain recombines TRBV4-1 with TRBJ1-5, with D hard to call. CDR1 MGHRA and CDR2 YSYEKL come from the germline V gene. The CDR3 runs 15 residues. With 1 base removed from V and 4 bases from J, the gap between germline ends came to 11 bases. CDR3 in amino acids: CASSQGQGENQPQHF. DNA for the CDR3: TGCGCCAGCAGCCAAGGGCAAGGAGAGAATCAGCCCCAGCATTTT.

This clone was counted between two and nine times. The chain recombines TRBV28 with TRBJ1-1; tentative D call: TRBD1 (6 bases). CDR1 and CDR2 (germline): MDHEN, SYDVKM. Trimming left V 6 bases short and J 0 bases short, with 8 bases between. The CDR3 is 13 residues long. The CDR3 coding sequence is TGTGCCAGCAGAGCAGGGGTGAACACTGAAGCTTTCTTT. This gives the protein CASRAGVNTEAFF.

The chain links TRBV9 to TRBJ2-1; 9 bases line up with TRBD2. The CDR3 consists of 15 residues. Unmatched junction bases numbered 3, after V lost 0 bases and J lost 5 bases. Looked up from germline, CDR1 is SGDLS and CDR2 is YYNGEE. The CDR3: CASSVELAGHNEQFF. CDR3 DNA: TGTGCCAGCAGCGTAGAACTAGCGGGCCACAATGAGCAGTTCTTC.

The gene calls are TRBV24-1 and TRBJ2-1, with TRBD1 as a possible D gene (7 bases). The CDR3 contains 14 residues. CDR1 and CDR2 (germline): KGHDR, SFDVKD. V shed 5 bases and J shed 7 bases, with 14 bases lying between them. CDR3 region: CATSGEDRPNEQFF. The CDR3 DNA sequence: TGTGCCACCAGTGGGGAGGACAGGCCTAATGAGCAGTTCTTC.

The chain is built from TRBV25-1 and TRBJ2-3; D is unclear. Looked up from germline, CDR1 is MGHDK and CDR2 is SYGVNS. The CDR3 loop spans 12 amino acids. Trimming left V 8 bases short and J 0 bases short, with 6 bases between. The CDR3 DNA sequence: TGTGCCAGCTCCGGGAGCACAGATACGCAGTATTTT. Translating gives CASSGSTDTQYF.

The chain couples TRBV28 to TRBJ2-1; D uncertain. Germline-derived CDR1 and CDR2 are MDHEN and SYDVKM. CDR3 length: 14 amino acids. V lost 2 bases and J lost 6, with 11 bases in between. The CDR3 nucleotides read TGTGCCAGCAGTTTAACCTACCGAGGCAATGAGCAGTTCTTC. Its translation is CASSLTYRGNEQFF.

The V and J genes are TRBV7-6 and TRBJ2-5, with 8 bases aligning to TRBD1. Germline lookup yields CDR1 SGHVS and CDR2 FNYEAQ. V lost 5 bases to trimming and J lost 4 bases; unmatched junction nucleotides: 21. This CDR3 comprises 19 residues. CDR3 bases: TGTGCCAGCAGCCTACTACGCCCGACGCAGGGGGCTTTGCCAGAGACCCAGTACTTC. It translates to CASSLLRPTQGALPETQYF.

The V and J genes are TRBV7-6 and TRBJ2-3, with D unclear. This CDR3 region has 13 residues. CDR1 and CDR2 from the germline V gene are SGHVS and FNYEAQ. Trimming cost V 5 bases and J 0 bases, with 6 bases left between them. The CDR3: CASSEYSTDTQYF. CDR3 DNA sequence: TGTGCCAGCAGCGAGTATAGCACAGATACGCAGTATTTT.

The sample holds a few counts of this clone. The rearrangement joins TRBV12-3 or TRBV12-4 to TRBJ1-5; D is uncertain. The CDR3 spans 13 residues. Trimming removed 3 bases from V and 4 bases from J, with 7 bases in between. This CDR3 is CASSLGPNQPQHF. CDR3 DNA sequence: TGTGCCAGCAGTTTGGGCCCTAATCAGCCCCAGCATTTT.

V and J are TRBV7-8 and TRBJ2-3, with 14 bases fitting TRBD2. Germline trimming cut 6 bases from V and 4 bases from J; bases unmatched to any gene: 9. The CDR3 sequence is 17 residues long. In germline, CDR1 is SGHVS, CDR2 FQNEAQ. CDR3 bases: TGTGCCAGCAGGATACTGGGACTAGCGGGAGAGGCAGATACGCAGTATTTT. It translates to CASRILGLAGEADTQYF. Full variable domain (outside the CDR3, taken from reference TRBV7-8 and TRBJ2-3): GAGVSQSPRYKVAKRGQDVALRCDPISGHVSLFWYQQALGQGPEFLTYFQNEAQLDKSGLPSDRFFAERPEGSVSTLKIQRTQQEDSAVYLCASRILGLAGEADTQYFGPGTRLTVL.

The gene calls are TRBV5-6 and TRBJ1-1; D unresolved. V was clipped by 4 bases and J by 1 base, with 14 bases between them. Looked up from germline, CDR1 is SGHDT and CDR2 is YYEEEE. The CDR3 totals 15 residues. CDR3 in DNA: TGTGCCAGCAGCCCTGTACCCGGGAGGAACACTGAAGCTTTCTTT. Residues: CASSPVPGRNTEAFF.

The rearrangement links TRBV5-1 to TRBJ2-5; the D gene is possibly TRBD1 (7 bases). Per the germline V gene, CDR1 is SGHRS and CDR2 is YFSETQ. Deletions cut 4 bases from V and 5 bases from J, with 18 bases between. The CDR3 totals 15 residues. The CDR3 loop is CASSPGVQGIETQYF. The CDR3 DNA sequence: TGCGCCAGCAGCCCGGGGGTACAGGGGATCGAGACCCAGTACTTC.

V and J are TRBV23-1 and TRBJ1-2; D not certain. TRBV23-1 is treated as an ORF (open reading frame) with a function not yet certain. This CDR3 contains 18 residues. Trimming took off 4 bases at V and 1 base at J, with 22 bases between the two ends. Here the CDR3 DNA reads TGCGCCAGCAGTCTTTCCCGACCCGGCGGGGATTTTAACTATGGCTACACCTTC. Translation gives CASSLSRPGGDFNYGYTF.

Written as DNA, the CDR3 is TGTGCCAGCAGCGTAGACCCGATCCTATTCAATGAGCAGTTCTTC. Amino acid sequence: CASSVDPILFNEQFF. V usage is TRBV9 and J usage is TRBJ2-1; no clear D gene. Germline loops: CDR1 SGDLS, CDR2 YYNGEE. V lost 0 bases and J 6 bases, leaving 13 bases between the germline ends. The CDR3 sequence is 15 residues long.

V is TRBV3-1 (or the pseudogene TRBV3-2) and J is TRBJ2-7; 7 positions match TRBD2. Losses at the gene ends were 4 bases for V and 3 bases for J; bases not matched to a gene: 9. The CDR3 length is 15 residues. Per the germline V gene, CDR1 is LGHDT and CDR2 is YNNKEL (reference sequence). The chain's CDR3 is CASSRRLAGYYEQYF. DNA for the CDR3: TGTGCCAGCAGCCGAAGACTAGCTGGATACTACGAGCAGTACTTC.

V usage is TRBV6-2 or TRBV6-3 and J usage is TRBJ1-2, with 7 bases identical to TRBD1. The CDR3 runs to 14 residues. Germline CDR1 MNHEY, CDR2 SVGEGT. V lost 2 bases, J lost 3 bases, and 3 bases stayed unmatched. The CDR3 sequence: CASSYPGTDYGYTF. The CDR3 DNA is TGTGCCAGCAGTTACCCAGGGACAGACTATGGCTACACCTTC.

The V and J genes are TRBV11-3 and TRBJ1-1, with D unclear. Trimming took 0 bases from V and 6 from J, leaving 8 bases between them. CDR1 SGHNT and CDR2 YENEEA come from the germline V gene. The CDR3 is 13 residues long. As DNA, the CDR3 is TGTGCCAGCAGCTTAGATCTCAGATCTGAAGCTTTCTTT. This codes for CASSLDLRSEAFF.